This is a list of T cell receptor beta chains from one sample in a study of blood T cell repertoires in COVID-19. TCRdb keeps only in-frame clones here, not all; method: immunoSEQ multiplex PCR. The sample has 250,000 to 300,000 clones, approximately 85% seen once. Sequencing was carried out using peripheral blood. These receptors originate from a woman in her 70s with acute or convalescent COVID-19. The CDR3 runs from the conserved cysteine through the conserved F or W. D genes are given only for firm matches. Only some rows state a clone size, as once, few, many or a class for expanded clones.

NA	15	TRBV30	TRBD1	TRBJ1-1	CAWSRDRGGGTEAFF	TGTGCCTGGAGTAGGGACAGGGGGGGAGGGACTGAAGCTTTCTTT
once	13	TRBV19	TRBD1	TRBJ1-1	CASHRDRGRGTFF	TGTGCCAGTCACCGGGACAGGGGGCGCGGGACTTTCTTT
NA	20	TRBV19	NA	TRBJ1-2	CASSSSYRVEKGYANYGYTF	TGTGCCAGTAGTAGCTCCTACAGGGTCGAAAAGGGCTATGCTAACTATGGCTACACCTTC
NA	13	TRBV7-9	NA	TRBJ2-3	CASLGGGADTQYF	TGTGCCAGCTTGGGGGGTGGCGCAGATACGCAGTATTTT
NA	14	TRBV6-5	TRBD1	TRBJ1-1	CASKSETGETEAFF	TGTGCCAGCAAATCCGAGACAGGGGAGACTGAAGCTTTCTTT
NA	15	TRBV5-1	TRBD2	TRBJ2-7	CASSFLAGASYEQYF	TGCGCCAGCAGCTTTCTAGCGGGGGCCTCCTACGAGCAGTACTTC
NA	18	TRBV7-3	TRBD2	TRBJ2-2	CASSLGPLGAGGPRELFF	TGTGCCAGCAGCTTAGGCCCCTTAGGAGCGGGGGGGCCTAGGGAGCTGTTTTTT
NA	13	TRBV2	NA	TRBJ1-5	CASSVSLNQPQHF	TGTGCCAGCAGTGTATCACTGAATCAGCCCCAGCATTTT
NA	13	TRBV6-5	NA	TRBJ1-6	CASSDSGSSPLHF	TGTGCCAGCAGTGACTCCGGGAGTTCACCCCTCCACTTT
NA	15	TRBV3-1/TRBV3-2	TRBD2	TRBJ2-7	CASSQGLAGGRTQYF	TGTGCCAGCAGCCAAGGCCTAGCGGGGGGAAGGACGCAGTACTTC
few	16	TRBV7-2	NA	TRBJ2-7	CASSLGPPGGGYEQYF	TGTGCCAGCAGCCTAGGCCCGCCAGGTGGAGGCTACGAGCAGTACTTC
NA	13	TRBV18	TRBD1	TRBJ1-2	CASSDGQVGGYTF	TGTGCCAGCTCTGATGGACAGGTTGGAGGCTACACCTTC
many	11	TRBV30	NA	TRBJ1-2	CAWSWGQGYTF	TGTGCCTGGAGCTGGGGCCAAGGCTACACCTTC
NA	14	TRBV7-8	NA	TRBJ1-1	CASSLGTVNTEAFF	TGTGCCAGCAGCTTAGGGACAGTCAACACTGAAGCTTTCTTT
few	17	TRBV12-5	NA	TRBJ1-2	CASGLVASPYANYGYTF	TGTGCTAGTGGTTTGGTAGCCTCCCCCTACGCTAACTATGGCTACACCTTC
NA	13	TRBV6-6	NA	TRBJ1-5	CASSLGENQPQHF	TGTGCCAGCAGTCTAGGGGAAAATCAGCCCCAGCATTTT
NA	18	TRBV3-1/TRBV3-2	TRBD2	TRBJ2-3	CASSRTGTSGRRTDTQYF	TGTGCCAGCAGCCGTACCGGGACTAGCGGTCGGAGAACAGATACGCAGTATTTT
NA	11	TRBV20-1	NA	TRBJ2-7	CSASRGYEQYF	TGCAGTGCTAGTAGGGGTTACGAGCAGTACTTC
NA	15	TRBV4-2	TRBD2	TRBJ2-1	CASSQGLAGANEQFF	TGTGCCAGCAGCCAAGGACTAGCGGGGGCCAATGAGCAGTTCTTC
once	13	TRBV18	NA	TRBJ2-7	CASSQTTDTEQYF	TGTGCCAGCTCCCAAACGACAGACACCGAGCAGTACTTC
NA	12	TRBV28	NA	TRBJ1-5	CASRQGHQPQHF	TGTGCCAGCAGGCAGGGTCATCAGCCCCAGCATTTT
NA	11	TRBV21-1	NA	TRBJ2-1	CAMLRNNEQFF	TGTGCCATGCTCAGAAACAATGAGCAGTTCTTC
NA	13	TRBV2	TRBD1	TRBJ1-2	CASSQQGRNGYTF	TGTGCCAGCAGTCAACAGGGGCGGAATGGCTACACCTTC
NA	17	TRBV3-1/TRBV3-2	TRBD1	TRBJ1-1	CASSRQGAGLMNTEAFF	TGTGCCAGCAGCCGACAGGGGGCGGGTCTGATGAACACTGAAGCTTTCTTT
NA	12	TRBV12-3/TRBV12-4	TRBD2	TRBJ2-1	CASGGVNNEQFF	TGTGCCAGTGGGGGGGTTAACAATGAGCAGTTCTTC
NA	15	TRBV5-4	TRBD2	TRBJ2-3	CASSYGTSGGDTQYF	TGTGCCAGCAGCTACGGGACTAGCGGAGGAGATACGCAGTATTTT
NA	17	TRBV19	TRBD2	TRBJ2-2	CALWTIGRGANTGELFF	TGTGCCTTATGGACCATCGGGCGGGGGGCGAACACCGGGGAGCTGTTTTTT
NA	16	TRBV3-1/TRBV3-2	NA	TRBJ2-1	CASSHSWGGSYNEQFF	TGTGCCAGCAGCCATAGTTGGGGCGGCTCCTACAATGAGCAGTTCTTC
NA	16	TRBV5-1	TRBD2	TRBJ2-5	CASSLVWPGGQETQYF	TGCGCCAGCAGCTTGGTCTGGCCGGGGGGCCAAGAGACCCAGTACTTC
NA	11	TRBV2	NA	TRBJ1-1	CARQENTEAFF	TGTGCCAGACAGGAGAACACTGAAGCTTTCTTT
once	14	TRBV29-1	NA	TRBJ2-1	CSVEVPNARYEQFF	TGCAGCGTTGAAGTCCCTAACGCCCGATATGAGCAGTTCTTC
NA	15	TRBV1	NA	TRBJ1-4	CTSSQGGGTNEKLFF	TGCACCAGCAGCCAAGGGGGGGGGACTAATGAAAAACTGTTTTTT
NA	18	TRBV3-1/TRBV3-2	NA	TRBJ2-3	CASSQGVGGRPPTDTQYF	TGTGCCAGCAGCCAAGGGGTAGGCGGCCGCCCACCGACAGATACGCAGTATTTT
NA	15	TRBV5-1	TRBD1	TRBJ1-1	CASSVVTGENTEAFF	TGCGCCAGCAGCGTAGTAACAGGGGAGAACACTGAAGCTTTCTTT
NA	12	TRBV6-5	NA	TRBJ1-2	CASSPRRYGYTF	TGTGCCAGCAGCCCCCGTCGCTATGGCTACACCTTC
NA	15	TRBV25-1	NA	TRBJ1-1	CASSDPGGRASEAFF	TGTGCCAGCAGTGACCCGGGGGGCAGGGCCTCTGAAGCTTTCTTT
NA	13	TRBV12-3/TRBV12-4	NA	TRBJ1-1	CASRGGLATEAFF	TGTGCCAGCCGGGGGGGATTGGCCACTGAAGCTTTCTTT
NA	16	TRBV6-5	TRBD1	TRBJ1-1	CASSYARTGGYTEAFF	TGTGCCAGCAGTTACGCCCGGACAGGGGGATACACTGAAGCTTTCTTT
NA	14	TRBV10-3	NA	TRBJ1-2	CAISEPRGAYGYTF	TGTGCCATCAGTGAGCCTCGGGGGGCCTATGGCTACACCTTC
NA	13	TRBV6-4	NA	TRBJ1-1	CASSVQMNTEAFF	TGTGCCAGCAGTGTCCAAATGAACACTGAAGCTTTCTTT
NA	12	TRBV10-1	NA	TRBJ1-1	CASSESPGVAFF	TGCGCCAGCAGTGAGTCTCCCGGAGTCGCTTTCTTT
NA	15	TRBV11-1	NA	TRBJ2-3	CASSLGWGRTDTQYF	TGTGCCAGCAGCTTAGGATGGGGGCGCACAGATACGCAGTATTTT
NA	14	TRBV7-8	TRBD1	TRBJ1-6	CASSLTGVRSPLHF	TGTGCCAGCAGCTTGACAGGGGTTAGATCACCCCTCCACTTT
NA	13	TRBV14	NA	TRBJ2-1	CASSPLASNEQFF	TGTGCCAGCAGCCCACTAGCTTCCAATGAGCAGTTCTTC